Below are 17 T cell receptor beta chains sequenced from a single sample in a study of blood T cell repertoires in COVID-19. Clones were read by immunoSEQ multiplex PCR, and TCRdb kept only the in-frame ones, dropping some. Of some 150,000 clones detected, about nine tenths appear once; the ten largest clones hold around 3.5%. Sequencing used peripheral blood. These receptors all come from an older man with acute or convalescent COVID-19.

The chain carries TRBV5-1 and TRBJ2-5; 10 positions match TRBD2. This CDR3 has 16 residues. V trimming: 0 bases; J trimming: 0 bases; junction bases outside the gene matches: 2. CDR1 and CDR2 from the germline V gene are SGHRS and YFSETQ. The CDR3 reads CASSLGTSGNQETQYF. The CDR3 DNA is TGCGCCAGCAGCTTGGGGACTAGCGGAAACCAAGAGACCCAGTACTTC.

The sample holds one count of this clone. The CDR3 DNA is TGCGCCAGCAGCTGGAATCAGGGGCGATCCTTTATGACTGAAGCTTTCTTT. Residues: CASSWNQGRSFMTEAFF. V usage is TRBV5-1 and J usage is TRBJ1-1; D is possibly TRBD1 (6 bases). This CDR3 is 17 amino acids long. With 3 bases removed from V and 5 bases from J, the gap between germline ends came to 23 bases. Germline V lookup: CDR1 SGHRS, CDR2 YFSETQ.

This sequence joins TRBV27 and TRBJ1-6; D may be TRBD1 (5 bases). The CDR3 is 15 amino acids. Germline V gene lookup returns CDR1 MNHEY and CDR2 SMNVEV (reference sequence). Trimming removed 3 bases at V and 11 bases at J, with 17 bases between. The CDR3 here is CASSFSGRVATPLHF. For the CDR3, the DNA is TGTGCCAGCAGTTTTTCAGGCAGGGTGGCGACACCCCTCCACTTT.

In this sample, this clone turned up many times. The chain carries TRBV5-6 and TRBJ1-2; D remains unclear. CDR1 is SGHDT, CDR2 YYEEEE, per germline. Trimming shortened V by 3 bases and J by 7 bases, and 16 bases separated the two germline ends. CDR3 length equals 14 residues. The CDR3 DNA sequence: TGTGCCAGCAGCTCCACTCACGGTGCGTTTGGCTACACCTTC. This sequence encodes CASSSTHGAFGYTF.

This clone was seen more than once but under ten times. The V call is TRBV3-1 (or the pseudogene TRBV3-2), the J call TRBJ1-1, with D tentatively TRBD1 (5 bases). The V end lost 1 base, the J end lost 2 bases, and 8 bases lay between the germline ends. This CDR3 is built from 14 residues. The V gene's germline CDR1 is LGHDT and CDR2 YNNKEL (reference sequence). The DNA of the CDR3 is TGTGCCAGCAGCCAAGGCGGGACTAACACTGAAGCTTTCTTT. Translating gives CASSQGGTNTEAFF.

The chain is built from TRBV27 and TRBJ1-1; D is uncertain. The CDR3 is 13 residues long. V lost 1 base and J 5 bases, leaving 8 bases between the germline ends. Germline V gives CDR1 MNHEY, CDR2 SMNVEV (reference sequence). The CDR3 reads CASSLFTGTEAFF. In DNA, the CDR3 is TGTGCCAGCAGTTTATTTACCGGGACTGAAGCTTTCTTT.

The CDR3 region has the DNA TGTGCCAGCAGCCAAGCTTCGAGTTGGACTGAAGCTTTCTTT. Amino acid sequence: CASSQASSWTEAFF. This rearrangement joins TRBV3-1 (or the pseudogene TRBV3-2) to TRBJ1-1; D is undetermined. This CDR3 has 14 amino acids. The V and J ends lost 1 base and 5 bases respectively, with 11 bases between them. Germline V gene lookup returns CDR1 LGHDT and CDR2 YNNKEL (reference sequence).

The CDR3 region is CATSRGDSYGYTF. In DNA form, the CDR3 reads TGTGCCACCAGCAGAGGGGACAGCTATGGCTACACCTTC. V gene TRBV15 combines with J gene TRBJ1-2, with 7 positions matching TRBD1. The germline gives CDR1 LNHNV, CDR2 YYDKDF (reference sequence). The CDR3 is 13 residues long. V lost 1 base and J lost 4; bases outside the gene matches: 0.

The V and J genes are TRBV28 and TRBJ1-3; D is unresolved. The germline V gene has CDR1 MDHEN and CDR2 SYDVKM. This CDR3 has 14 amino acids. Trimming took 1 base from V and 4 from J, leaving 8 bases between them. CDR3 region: CASSLYAGGNTIYF. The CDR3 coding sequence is TGTGCCAGCAGTTTATATGCAGGCGGAAACACCATATATTTT.

The CDR3 sequence is CASLPDRGRSPLHF. The CDR3 coding sequence is TGTGCCAGCCTCCCAGACAGGGGCCGTTCACCCCTCCACTTT. The chain is built from TRBV27 and TRBJ1-6; TRBD1 agrees at 8 bases. In germline, CDR1 is MNHEY, CDR2 SMNVEV (reference sequence). V shed 8 bases and J 9 bases; nucleotides not matched to a gene: 9. The CDR3 has 14 residues.

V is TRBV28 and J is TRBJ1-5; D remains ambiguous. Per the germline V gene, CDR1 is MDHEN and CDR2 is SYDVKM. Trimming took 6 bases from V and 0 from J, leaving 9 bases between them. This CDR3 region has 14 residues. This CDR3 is CASRGRYSNQPQHF. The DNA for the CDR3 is TGTGCCAGCAGAGGGAGATATAGCAATCAGCCCCAGCATTTT.

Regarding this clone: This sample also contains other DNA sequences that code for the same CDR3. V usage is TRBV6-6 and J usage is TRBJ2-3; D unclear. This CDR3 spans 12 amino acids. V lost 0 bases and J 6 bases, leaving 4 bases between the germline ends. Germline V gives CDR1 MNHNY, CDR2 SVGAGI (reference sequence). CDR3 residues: CASSYSRDTQYF. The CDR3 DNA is TGTGCCAGCAGTTACTCGAGGGATACGCAGTATTTT.

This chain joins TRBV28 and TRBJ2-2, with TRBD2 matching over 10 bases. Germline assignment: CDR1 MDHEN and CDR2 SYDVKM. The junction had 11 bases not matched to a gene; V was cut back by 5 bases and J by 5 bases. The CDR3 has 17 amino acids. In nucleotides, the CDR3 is TGTGCCAGCAGTACAGCGGGAGGGCCCGGAAAGACCGGGGAGCTGTTTTTT. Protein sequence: CASSTAGGPGKTGELFF.

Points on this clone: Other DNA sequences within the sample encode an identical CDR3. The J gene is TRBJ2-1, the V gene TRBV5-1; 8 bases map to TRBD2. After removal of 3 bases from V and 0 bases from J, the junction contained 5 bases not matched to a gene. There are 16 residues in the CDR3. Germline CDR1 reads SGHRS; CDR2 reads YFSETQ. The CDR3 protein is CASSSLSGSSYNEQFF. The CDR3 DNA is TGCGCCAGCAGCTCCCTAAGCGGGAGCTCCTACAATGAGCAGTTCTTC.

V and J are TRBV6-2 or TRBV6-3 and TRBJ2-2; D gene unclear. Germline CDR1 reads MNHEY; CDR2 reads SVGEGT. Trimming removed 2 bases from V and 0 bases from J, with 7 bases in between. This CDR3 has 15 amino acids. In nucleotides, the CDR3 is TGTGCCAGCAGTTACCCCGCGACGAACACCGGGGAGCTGTTTTTT. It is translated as CASSYPATNTGELFF.

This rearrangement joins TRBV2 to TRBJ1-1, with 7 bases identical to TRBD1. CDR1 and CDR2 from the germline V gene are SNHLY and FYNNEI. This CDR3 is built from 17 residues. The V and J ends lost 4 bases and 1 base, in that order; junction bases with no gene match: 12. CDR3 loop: CASSAPGWGQPNTEAFF. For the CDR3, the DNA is TGTGCCAGCAGTGCCCCAGGGTGGGGACAGCCGAACACTGAAGCTTTCTTT.

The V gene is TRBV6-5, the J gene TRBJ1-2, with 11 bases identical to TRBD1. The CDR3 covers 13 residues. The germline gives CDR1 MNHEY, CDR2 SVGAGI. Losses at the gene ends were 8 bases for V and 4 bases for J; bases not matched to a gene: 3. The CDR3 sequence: CASGTGGSYGYTF. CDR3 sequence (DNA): TGTGCCAGCGGGACAGGGGGGTCCTATGGCTACACCTTC.